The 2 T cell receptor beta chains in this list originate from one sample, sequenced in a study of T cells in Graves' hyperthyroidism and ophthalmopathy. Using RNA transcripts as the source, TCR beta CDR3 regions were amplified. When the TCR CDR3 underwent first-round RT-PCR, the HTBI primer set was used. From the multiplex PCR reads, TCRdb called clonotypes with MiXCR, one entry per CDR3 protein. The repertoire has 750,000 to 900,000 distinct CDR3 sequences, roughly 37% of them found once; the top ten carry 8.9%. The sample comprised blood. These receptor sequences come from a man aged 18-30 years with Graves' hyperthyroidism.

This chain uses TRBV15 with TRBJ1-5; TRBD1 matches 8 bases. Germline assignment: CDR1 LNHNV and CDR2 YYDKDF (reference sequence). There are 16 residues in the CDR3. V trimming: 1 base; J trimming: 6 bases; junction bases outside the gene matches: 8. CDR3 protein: CATSRVPDRDSQPQHF. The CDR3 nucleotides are TGTGCCACCAGCAGAGTTCCGGACAGGGACAGTCAGCCCCAGCATTTT.

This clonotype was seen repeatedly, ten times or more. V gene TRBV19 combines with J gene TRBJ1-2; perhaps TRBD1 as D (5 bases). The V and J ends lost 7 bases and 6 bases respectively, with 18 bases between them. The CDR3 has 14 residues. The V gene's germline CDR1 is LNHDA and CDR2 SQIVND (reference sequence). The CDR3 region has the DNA TGTGCCAGTACCGATCCACCAGGGAGGGATGGCTACACCTTC. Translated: CASTDPPGRDGYTF.